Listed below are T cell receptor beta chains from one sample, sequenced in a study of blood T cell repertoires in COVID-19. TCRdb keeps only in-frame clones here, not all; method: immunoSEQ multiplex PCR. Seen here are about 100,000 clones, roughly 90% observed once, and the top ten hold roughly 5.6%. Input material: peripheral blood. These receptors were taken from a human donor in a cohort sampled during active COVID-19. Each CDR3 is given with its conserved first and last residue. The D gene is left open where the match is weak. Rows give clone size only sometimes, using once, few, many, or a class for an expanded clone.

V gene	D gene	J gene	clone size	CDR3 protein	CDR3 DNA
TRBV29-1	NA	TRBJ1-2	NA	CSVEDVSTNYGYTF	TGCAGCGTTGAAGATGTTTCTACTAACTATGGCTACACCTTC
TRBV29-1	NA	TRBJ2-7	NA	CSVAGSSYEQYF	TGCAGCGTTGCGGGAAGCTCCTACGAGCAGTACTTC
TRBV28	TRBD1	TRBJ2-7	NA	CASSLGWDRGVGHEQYF	TGTGCCAGCAGTTTGGGTTGGGACAGGGGAGTTGGGCACGAGCAGTACTTC
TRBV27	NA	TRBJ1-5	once	CASSTNRVSNQPQHF	TGTGCCAGCAGTACGAACAGGGTAAGCAATCAGCCCCAGCATTTT
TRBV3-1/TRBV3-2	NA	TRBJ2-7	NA	CASSQGTPGEQYF	TGTGCCAGCAGCCAAGGGACTCCCGGCGAGCAGTACTTC
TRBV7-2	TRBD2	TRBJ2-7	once	CASSQTSGSSYEQYF	TGTGCCAGCAGTCAGACTAGCGGGAGCTCCTACGAGCAGTACTTC
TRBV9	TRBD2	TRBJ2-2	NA	CASSEPRGGLVYTGELFF	TGTGCCAGCAGCGAGCCCCGTGGGGGACTAGTGTACACCGGGGAGCTGTTTTTT
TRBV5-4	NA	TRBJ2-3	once	CASSPGVAPDTQYF	TGTGCCAGCAGCCCTGGAGTGGCCCCAGATACGCAGTATTTT
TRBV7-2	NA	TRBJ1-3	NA	CASRLSGNTIYF	TGTGCCAGCAGACTATCTGGAAACACCATATATTTT
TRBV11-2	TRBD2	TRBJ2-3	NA	CASSYSGGTDTQYF	TGTGCCAGCAGCTATAGCGGGGGCACAGATACGCAGTATTTT
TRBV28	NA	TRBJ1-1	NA	CASSLLRVVTEAFF	TGTGCCAGCAGTTTATTGAGAGTAGTCACTGAAGCTTTCTTT
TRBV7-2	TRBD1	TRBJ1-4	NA	CASSLVYTGGEKLFF	TGTGCCAGCAGCTTAGTTTATACAGGGGGAGAAAAACTGTTTTTT
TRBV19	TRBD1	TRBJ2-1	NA	CASSIGDRGDNEQFF	TGTGCCAGTAGTATAGGGGACAGGGGAGACAATGAGCAGTTCTTC
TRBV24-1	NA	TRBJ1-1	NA	CATRGTGNTEAFF	TGTGCCACCAGAGGAACAGGGAACACTGAAGCTTTCTTT
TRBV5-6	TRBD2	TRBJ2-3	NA	CASSWELAGGMAGTDTQYF	TGTGCCAGCAGCTGGGAACTAGCGGGGGGAATGGCCGGCACAGATACGCAGTATTTT
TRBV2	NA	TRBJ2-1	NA	CANIADSSYNEQFF	TGTGCCAATATAGCGGATAGCTCCTACAATGAGCAGTTCTTC
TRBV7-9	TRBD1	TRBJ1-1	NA	CASSPGTGQGFTEAFF	TGTGCCAGCAGCCCGGGAACGGGACAGGGGTTCACTGAAGCTTTCTTT
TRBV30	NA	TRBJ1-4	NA	CAWSVLSGVEKLFF	TGTGCCTGGAGTGTACTATCGGGGGTTGAAAAACTGTTTTTT
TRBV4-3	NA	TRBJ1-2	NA	CASSHYPKHYGYTF	TGCGCCAGCAGCCATTATCCGAAGCACTATGGCTACACCTTC
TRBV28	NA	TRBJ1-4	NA	CATTISGREKLFF	TGTGCCACCACGATCTCAGGGAGGGAAAAACTGTTTTTT
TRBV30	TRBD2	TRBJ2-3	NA	CAWVSGNTDTQYF	TGTGCCTGGGTTAGCGGGAACACAGATACGCAGTATTTT
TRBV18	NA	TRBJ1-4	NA	CASSPGSGHLNEKLFF	TGTGCCAGCTCACCAGGTTCAGGCCATCTTAATGAAAAACTGTTTTTT
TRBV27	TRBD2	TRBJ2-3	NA	CASSFGGGSTDTQYF	TGTGCCAGCAGTTTTGGCGGGGGAAGCACAGATACGCAGTATTTT
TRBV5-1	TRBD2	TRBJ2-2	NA	CASSYARGGLTGELFF	TGCGCCAGCAGCTATGCGCGGGGGGGCCTCACCGGGGAGCTGTTTTTT
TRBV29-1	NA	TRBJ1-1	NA	CSVQEPTEAFF	TGCAGCGTACAGGAGCCCACTGAAGCTTTCTTT
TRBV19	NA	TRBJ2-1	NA	CASSIDINRVEQFF	TGTGCCAGTAGTATCGATATAAACAGGGTTGAGCAGTTCTTC
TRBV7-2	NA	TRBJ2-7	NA	CASSQDWVYEQYF	TGTGCCAGCAGCCAGGACTGGGTCTACGAGCAGTACTTC
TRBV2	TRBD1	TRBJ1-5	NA	CAIRDSRNQPQHF	TGTGCCATCCGGGACAGTCGCAATCAGCCCCAGCATTTT
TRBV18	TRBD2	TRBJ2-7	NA	CASSPSLAGGHFIYEQYF	TGTGCCAGCTCACCGTCACTAGCGGGGGGCCACTTTATATACGAGCAGTACTTC
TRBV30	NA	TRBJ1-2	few	CASTSGLKRNYGYTF	TGTGCCTCAACATCGGGACTTAAACGTAACTATGGCTACACCTTC
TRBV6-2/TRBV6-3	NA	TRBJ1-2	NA	CASSHWPGNGYTF	TGTGCCAGCAGTCACTGGCCCGGGAATGGCTACACCTTC
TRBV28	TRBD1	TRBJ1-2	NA	CASSWFETGDGYTF	TGTGCCAGCAGTTGGTTCGAGACAGGGGATGGCTACACCTTC
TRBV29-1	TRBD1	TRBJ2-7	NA	CSALGQGYEQYF	TGCAGCGCCTTGGGACAGGGCTACGAGCAGTACTTC
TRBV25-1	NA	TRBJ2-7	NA	CASSRGEPYEQYF	TGTGCCAGCAGCAGGGGAGAGCCCTACGAGCAGTACTTC
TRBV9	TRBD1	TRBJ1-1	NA	CASSTGTANTEAFF	TGTGCCAGCAGCACCGGGACAGCGAACACTGAAGCTTTCTTT
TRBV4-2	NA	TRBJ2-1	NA	CASRLVGRGKPNEQFF	TGTGCCAGCAGACTGGTTGGGAGGGGGAAACCCAATGAGCAGTTCTTC
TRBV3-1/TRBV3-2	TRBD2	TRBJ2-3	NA	CASSQGTSRFTDTQYF	TGTGCCAGCAGCCAAGGGACTAGCAGATTCACAGATACGCAGTATTTT
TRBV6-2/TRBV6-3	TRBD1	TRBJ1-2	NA	CASSRRQGLFNYGYTF	TGTGCCAGCAGCCGAAGACAGGGACTCTTCAATTATGGCTACACCTTC
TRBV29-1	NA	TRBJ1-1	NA	CSVLGGTVDTEAFF	TGCAGCGTCCTAGGGGGTACAGTGGACACTGAAGCTTTCTTT
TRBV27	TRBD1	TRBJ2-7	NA	CASSLRTGPYEQYF	TGTGCCAGCAGTCTTCGGACAGGTCCTTACGAGCAGTACTTC
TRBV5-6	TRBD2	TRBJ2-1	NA	CASSKGLAGVLYNEQFF	TGTGCCAGCAGCAAAGGACTAGCGGGAGTCCTCTACAATGAGCAGTTCTTC
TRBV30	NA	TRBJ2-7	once	CAWSVGLPREGYEQYF	TGTGCCTGGAGTGTCGGGTTGCCTCGTGAGGGCTACGAGCAGTACTTC
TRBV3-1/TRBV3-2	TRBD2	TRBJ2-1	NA	CASSPRVGGGGNNEQFF	TGTGCCAGCAGCCCTCGCGTCGGAGGCGGGGGGAACAATGAGCAGTTCTTC
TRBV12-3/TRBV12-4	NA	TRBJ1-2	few	CASSLDFYGYTF	TGTGCCAGCAGTCTTGACTTTTATGGCTACACCTTC
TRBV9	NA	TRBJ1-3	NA	CASSDREGNTIYF	TGTGCCAGCAGCGACAGGGAAGGAAACACCATATATTTT
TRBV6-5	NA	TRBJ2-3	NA	CASSYSSTRGTDTQYF	TGTGCCAGCAGTTACTCCTCCACGAGAGGCACAGATACGCAGTATTTT
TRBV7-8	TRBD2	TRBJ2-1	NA	CASSLAPSGGSSYNEQFF	TGTGCCAGCAGCTTAGCGCCTAGCGGTGGGAGCTCCTACAATGAGCAGTTCTTC
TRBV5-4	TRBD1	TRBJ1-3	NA	CASSVDRASGNTIYF	TGTGCCAGCAGCGTTGACAGGGCGTCAGGAAACACCATATATTTT
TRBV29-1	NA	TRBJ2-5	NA	CSDRDSQETQYF	TGCAGCGACCGGGACTCCCAAGAGACCCAGTACTTC
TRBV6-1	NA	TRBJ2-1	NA	CASSERDSSLDEQFF	TGTGCCAGCAGTGAGCGGGACTCTTCCCTCGATGAGCAGTTCTTC
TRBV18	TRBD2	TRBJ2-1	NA	CASSPQEAGVYNEQFF	TGTGCCAGCTCACCACAAGAAGCGGGAGTTTACAATGAGCAGTTCTTC
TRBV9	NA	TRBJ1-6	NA	CASSVVTDSPLHF	TGTGCCAGCAGCGTAGTTACAGATTCACCCCTCCACTTT